Only a few counts were recorded for the clone carrying this T cell receptor beta chain. Its antigen is unknown. TCRdb recomputed calls from the 5' RACE reads with MiXCR, one row per CDR3 protein. The sample yields a few hundred thousand distinct CDR3 sequences, around 4.9% seen once. This sample was taken from a study of T cells after yellow fever vaccination. Study overall: The SMART-Seq v4 Ultra Low Input method served to prepare the low-cell-number fractions.

Germline V lookup: CDR1 MNHEY, CDR2 SMNVEV (reference sequence). Trimming removed 4 bases from V and 10 bases from J, with 11 bases in between. There are 13 residues in the CDR3. Study-wide findings and caveats: Boosting was followed by the reappearance of most primary-vaccination clones (around 96% CD4, about 90% CD8). Contaminants from the bulk population, in the form of abundant clonotypes, could be found in FACS-sorted repertoires.

The sample in question was CD4+ T cells sorted from PBMCs, obtained on the day of the yellow fever booster vaccination. The receptor's source is a young man who received the YFV17D yellow fever vaccine. The rearrangement joins TRBV27 to TRBJ1-6, with TRBD1 as a possible D gene (6 bases). The CDR3 DNA reads TGTGCCAGCAGTTCCCCAGGGGAATCACCCCTCCACTTT. Translated, it gives CASSSPGESPLHF.